A single sample gave rise to the 10 T cell receptor beta chains below, sequenced in a study of cytomegalovirus exposure and HLA in healthy donors. Some clones are missing from TCRdb's copy, which holds only in-frame ones; the method was immunoSEQ multiplex PCR. The sample includes 100,000 to 150,000 clones, approximately 89% of them seen just once. What was sequenced was PBMCs. The receptors here all came from a woman aged 18-29 years in good health and CMV-seronegative.

The chain recombines TRBV10-3 with TRBJ1-2, with TRBD1 as a possible D gene (6 bases). Germline values: CDR1 ENHRY, CDR2 SYGVKD. The CDR3 extends over 17 amino acids. Trimming removed 2 bases from V and 1 base from J, with 17 bases in between. CDR3 in DNA: TGTGCCATCAGTGAGGGTGGACAGAAAGACGTTAACTATGGCTACACCTTC. Its translation is CAISEGGQKDVNYGYTF.

The rearrangement links TRBV19 to TRBJ1-2; unclear D gene. Germline V gene data show CDR1 as LNHDA and CDR2 as SQIVND (reference sequence). V was trimmed by 1 base and J by 8 bases, leaving 14 bases between them. The CDR3 runs to 14 residues. CDR3 nucleotide sequence: TGTGCCAGTAGTATAGGTGAGGGAGTACCCGGCTACACCTTC. This gives the protein CASSIGEGVPGYTF. Based on the CDR3 plus reference TRBV19 and TRBJ1-2, the full variable domain is DGGITQSPKYLFRKEGQNVTLSCEQNLNHDAMYWYRQDPGQGLRLIYYSQIVNDFQKGDIAEGYSVSREKKESFPLTVTSAQKNPTAFYLCASSIGEGVPGYTFGSGTRLTVV.

In its sample, this clone was seen once. The rearrangement joins TRBV6-5 to TRBJ1-2, with D possibly matching TRBD1 (5 bases). CDR1 is MNHEY, CDR2 SVGAGI, per germline. Trimming cost V 0 bases and J 4 bases, with 15 bases left between them. This CDR3 spans 16 amino acids. CDR3 sequence: CASSYSFGQGFYGYTF. The CDR3 DNA is TGTGCCAGCAGTTACTCTTTTGGCCAGGGATTCTATGGCTACACCTTC.

The J gene is TRBJ2-3, the V gene TRBV6-5, with 8 bases that match TRBD2. The J segment lost 8 bases and the V segment lost 1 base, leaving 11 bases of the junction unmatched. The CDR3 length is 16 residues. Germline-derived CDR1 and CDR2 are MNHEY and SVGAGI. The CDR3 nucleotides read TGTGCCAGCAGTTACTACCGCGGGGGGTTTCCTCGTACGCAGTATTTT. Protein: CASSYYRGGFPRTQYF.

V usage is TRBV5-1 and J usage is TRBJ2-2; D is possibly TRBD1 (5 bases). This CDR3 contains 18 residues. Trimming shortened V by 3 bases and J by 3 bases, and 21 bases separated the two germline ends. Germline V gene data show CDR1 as SGHRS and CDR2 as YFSETQ. CDR3 sequence: CASSSPGMAGSDTGELFF. CDR3 nucleotides: TGCGCCAGCAGCTCCCCTGGTATGGCAGGGTCGGACACCGGGGAGCTGTTTTTT.

J is TRBJ1-1 and V is TRBV13; D ambiguous. CDR1 is PRHDT and CDR2 is FYEKMQ in the germline V gene (reference sequence). This CDR3 spans 10 amino acids. The V end lost 5 bases, the J end lost 8 bases, and 6 bases lay between the germline ends. CDR3 amino acids: CASSPREAFF. In DNA, the CDR3 is TGTGCCAGCAGCCCCAGAGAAGCTTTCTTT.

J is TRBJ1-5 and V is TRBV15; D is perhaps TRBD1 (5 bases). Germline V gives CDR1 LNHNV, CDR2 YYDKDF (reference sequence). Trimming shortened V by 0 bases and J by 7 bases, and 16 bases separated the two germline ends. The CDR3 totals 16 residues. Here the CDR3 DNA reads TGTGCCACCAGCAGAGATCGGGGGTTTAAGGGCCAGCCCCAGCATTTT. Its translation is CATSRDRGFKGQPQHF. The full variable domain, with the rest looked up from reference TRBV15 and TRBJ1-5, is DAMVIQNPRYQVTQFGKPVTLSCSQTLNHNVMYWYQQKSSQAPKLLFHYYDKDFNNEADTPDNFQSRRPNTSFCFLDIRSPGLGDTAMYLCATSRDRGFKGQPQHFGDGTRLSIL.

The chain recombines TRBV15 with TRBJ2-1, with 7 bases fitting TRBD1. Per the germline V gene, CDR1 is LNHNV and CDR2 is YYDKDF (reference sequence). V shed 4 bases, J shed 10 bases, and the junction held 7 bases outside the gene matches. The CDR3 has 13 amino acids. CDR3 amino acids: CATSIGQAREQFF. The CDR3 nucleotides are TGTGCCACCAGCATCGGACAGGCGAGGGAGCAGTTCTTC.

The rearrangement joins TRBV27 to TRBJ1-5, with a possible D match to TRBD1 (5 bases). The CDR3 length is 16 residues. With 6 bases removed from V and 0 bases from J, the gap between germline ends came to 15 bases. Looked up from germline, CDR1 is MNHEY and CDR2 is SMNVEV (reference sequence). CDR3: CASRNGGGHSNQPQHF. The CDR3 DNA reads as TGTGCCAGCAGAAATGGGGGAGGCCATAGCAATCAGCCCCAGCATTTT.

The chain combines TRBV9 with TRBJ2-3; 9 bases match TRBD2. V shed 0 bases and J 2 bases; nucleotides not matched to a gene: 10. Germline CDR1 SGDLS, CDR2 YYNGEE. This CDR3 comprises 18 residues. The CDR3 DNA is TGTGCCAGCAGCGTAGCTGGATTAGCGGGGGATACCACAGATACGCAGTATTTT. Encoded protein: CASSVAGLAGDTTDTQYF.